The clone carrying this T cell receptor beta chain has just a few counts. These data originate in a study of blood T cells in healthy people across ages. The CDR3 totals 13 residues. Trimming shortened V by 3 bases and J by 3 bases, and 12 bases separated the two germline ends. The germline CDR1 and CDR2 sequences are DFQATT and SNEGSKA (reference sequence). Then a second PCR, running about 7 to 11 cycles, was carried out with a sample-barcoded 5' primer and a J-beta primer mix. TCRdb passed the 5' RACE reads through MiXCR, listing each CDR3 protein once. This table has just over 1 million distinct CDR3 sequences, 35% to 55% appearing once.

The sample consisted of blood. This sequence joins TRBV20-1 and TRBJ2-7, with D unresolved. This sequence originates from a woman aged 55 to 70 in good health. CDR3 loop: CSASIANYYEQYF. Written as DNA, the CDR3 is TGCAGTGCTAGTATCGCAAATTACTACGAGCAGTACTTC.